This TCR beta chain was sequenced in a study of technical replicates of blood from a handful of donors. Trimming removed 6 bases from V and 4 bases from J, with 13 bases in between. CDR3 size: 14 residues. CDR1 and CDR2 (germline): MNHEY, SVGAGI. The protocol was immunoSEQ multiplex PCR, while the TCRdb copy is restricted to in-frame clones and leaves out a portion. The repertoire holds tens of thousands of clones, with about 94% as singletons. This sequence originates from a human donor in good health. The material sequenced was T cells isolated from PBMCs. The chain uses TRBV6-5 and TRBJ2-1; a weak D match, TRBD2 (5 bases). The DNA for the CDR3 is TGTGCCAGCAGCCAACCCTCGGGGTACAATGAGCAGTTCTTC. Its protein product is CASSQPSGYNEQFF.